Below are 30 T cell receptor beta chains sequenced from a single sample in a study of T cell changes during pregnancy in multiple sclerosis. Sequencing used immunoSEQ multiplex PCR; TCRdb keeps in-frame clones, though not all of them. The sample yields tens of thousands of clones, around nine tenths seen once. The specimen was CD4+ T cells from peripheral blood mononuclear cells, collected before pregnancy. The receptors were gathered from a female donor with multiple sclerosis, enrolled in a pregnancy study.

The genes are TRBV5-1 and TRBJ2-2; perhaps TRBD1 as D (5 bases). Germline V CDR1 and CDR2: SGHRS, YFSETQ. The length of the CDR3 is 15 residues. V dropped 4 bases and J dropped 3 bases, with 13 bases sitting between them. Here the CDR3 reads CASSVGQGDTGELFF. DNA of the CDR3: TGCGCCAGCAGCGTGGGGCAGGGTGACACCGGGGAGCTGTTTTTT.

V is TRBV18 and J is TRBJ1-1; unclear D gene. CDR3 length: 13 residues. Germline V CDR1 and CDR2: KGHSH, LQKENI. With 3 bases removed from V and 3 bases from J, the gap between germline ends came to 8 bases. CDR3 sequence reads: CASSPGKDTEAFF. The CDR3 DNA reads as TGTGCCAGCTCACCGGGCAAGGACACTGAAGCTTTCTTT.

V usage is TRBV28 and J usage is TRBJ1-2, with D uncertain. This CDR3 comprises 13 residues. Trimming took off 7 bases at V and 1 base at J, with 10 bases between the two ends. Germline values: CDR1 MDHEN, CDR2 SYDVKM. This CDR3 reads CASTPGYNYGYTF. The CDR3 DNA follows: TGTGCCAGCACGCCCGGGTATAACTATGGCTACACCTTC.

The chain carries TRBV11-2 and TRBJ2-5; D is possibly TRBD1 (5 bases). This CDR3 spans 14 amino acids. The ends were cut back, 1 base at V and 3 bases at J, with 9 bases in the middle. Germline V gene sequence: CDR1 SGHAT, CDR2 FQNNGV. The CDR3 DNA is TGTGCCAGCAGCTTAGTGGCCAGGGAAGAGACCCAGTACTTC. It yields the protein CASSLVAREETQYF.

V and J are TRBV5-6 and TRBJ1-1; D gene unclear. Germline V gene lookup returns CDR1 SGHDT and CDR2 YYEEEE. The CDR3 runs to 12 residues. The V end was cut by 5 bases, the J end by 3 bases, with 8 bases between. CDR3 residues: CASSFLHTEAFF. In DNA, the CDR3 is TGTGCCAGCAGTTTTCTTCACACTGAAGCTTTCTTT.

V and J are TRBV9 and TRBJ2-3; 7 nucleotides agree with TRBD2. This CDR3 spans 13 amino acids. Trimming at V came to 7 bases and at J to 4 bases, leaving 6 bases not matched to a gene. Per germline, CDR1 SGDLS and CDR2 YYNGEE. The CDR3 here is CASGRVEADTQYF. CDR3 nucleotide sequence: TGTGCCAGCGGGAGGGTAGAAGCAGATACGCAGTATTTT.

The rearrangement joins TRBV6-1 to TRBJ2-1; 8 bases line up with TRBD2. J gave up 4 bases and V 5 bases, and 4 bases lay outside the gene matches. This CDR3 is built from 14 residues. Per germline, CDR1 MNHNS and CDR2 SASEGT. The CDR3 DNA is TGTGCCAGCAGTCCGATAGCGGGGTACAATGAGCAGTTCTTC. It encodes CASSPIAGYNEQFF.

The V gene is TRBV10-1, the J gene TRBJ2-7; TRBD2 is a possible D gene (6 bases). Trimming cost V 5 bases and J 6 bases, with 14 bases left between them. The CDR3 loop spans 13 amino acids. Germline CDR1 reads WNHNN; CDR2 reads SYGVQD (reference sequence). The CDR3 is CASSSGPVGEQYF. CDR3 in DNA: TGCGCCAGCAGTAGCGGGCCAGTGGGCGAGCAGTACTTC.

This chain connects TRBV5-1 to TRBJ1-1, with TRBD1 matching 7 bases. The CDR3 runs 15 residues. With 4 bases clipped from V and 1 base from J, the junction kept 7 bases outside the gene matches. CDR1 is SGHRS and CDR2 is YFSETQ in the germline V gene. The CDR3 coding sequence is TGCGCCAGCAGCCTCCAGGGACAGCCGAACACTGAAGCTTTCTTT. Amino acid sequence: CASSLQGQPNTEAFF.

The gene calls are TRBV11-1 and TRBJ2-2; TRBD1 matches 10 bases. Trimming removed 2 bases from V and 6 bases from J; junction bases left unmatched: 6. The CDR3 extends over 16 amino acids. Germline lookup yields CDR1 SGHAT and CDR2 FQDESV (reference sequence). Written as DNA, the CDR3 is TGTGCCAGCAGCTTACCCAGACAGGGGGCACCCGGGGAGCTGTTTTTT. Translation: CASSLPRQGAPGELFF.

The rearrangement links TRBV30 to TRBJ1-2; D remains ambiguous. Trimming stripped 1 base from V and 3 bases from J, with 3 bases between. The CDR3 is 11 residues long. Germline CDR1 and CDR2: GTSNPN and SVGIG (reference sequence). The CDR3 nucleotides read TGTGCCTGGAGTGCATACTATGGCTACACCTTC. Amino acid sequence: CAWSAYYGYTF.

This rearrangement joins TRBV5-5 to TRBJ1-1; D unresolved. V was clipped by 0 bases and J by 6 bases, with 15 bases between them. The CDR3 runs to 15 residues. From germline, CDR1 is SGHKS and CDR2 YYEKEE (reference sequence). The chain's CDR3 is CASSLVGRRGAEAFF. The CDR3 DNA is TGTGCCAGCAGCTTGGTAGGCAGACGGGGTGCTGAAGCTTTCTTT.

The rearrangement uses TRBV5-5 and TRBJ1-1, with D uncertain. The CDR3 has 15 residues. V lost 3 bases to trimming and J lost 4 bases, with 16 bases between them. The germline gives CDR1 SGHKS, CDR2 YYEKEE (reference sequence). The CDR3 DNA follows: TGTGCCAGCAGCTCCCCTTCGTGGGCCAGCACTGAAGCTTTCTTT. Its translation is CASSSPSWASTEAFF.

The CDR3: CASSQNGRFGGNTIYF. The CDR3 bases are TGTGCCAGCAGCCAAAATGGCAGGTTCGGTGGAAACACCATATATTTT. The rearrangement uses TRBV11-2 and TRBJ1-3; no firm D call. This CDR3 contains 16 residues. The V gene lost 5 bases and the J gene lost 3 bases, with 17 bases spanning the gap. CDR1 and CDR2 from the germline V gene are SGHAT and FQNNGV. Based on the CDR3 plus reference TRBV11-2 and TRBJ1-3, the full variable domain is EAGVAQSPRYKIIEKRQSVAFWCNPISGHATLYWYQQILGQGPKLLIQFQNNGVVDDSQLPKDRFSAERLKGVDSTLKIQPAKLEDSAVYLCASSQNGRFGGNTIYFGEGSWLTVV.

The CDR3 sequence: CASSPGLPLNTEAFF. CDR3 coding DNA: TGTGCCAGCTCACCGGGACTCCCCTTGAACACTGAAGCTTTCTTT. The chain recombines TRBV18 with TRBJ1-1; a possible D gene is TRBD1 (5 bases). Germline V gives CDR1 KGHSH, CDR2 LQKENI. V gave up 3 bases and J gave up 0 bases, with 11 bases separating them. This CDR3 region has 15 residues.

CDR3 DNA: TGTGCCAGCAGTCCCAGACAGGGGTTGGAAGCTTTCTTT. Its translation: CASSPRQGLEAFF. The chain combines TRBV6-5 with TRBJ1-1, with 8 bases matching TRBD1. Trimming at V came to 5 bases and at J to 8 bases, leaving 7 bases not matched to a gene. Germline lookup yields CDR1 MNHEY and CDR2 SVGAGI. The CDR3 loop spans 13 amino acids.

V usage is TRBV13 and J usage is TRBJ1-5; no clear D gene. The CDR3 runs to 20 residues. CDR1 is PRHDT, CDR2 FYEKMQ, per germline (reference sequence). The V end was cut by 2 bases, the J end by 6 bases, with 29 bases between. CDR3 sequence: CASSLKFGHGGLQPGQPQHF. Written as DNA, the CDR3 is TGTGCCAGCAGCTTAAAGTTTGGGCATGGAGGGCTCCAACCGGGTCAGCCCCAGCATTTT.

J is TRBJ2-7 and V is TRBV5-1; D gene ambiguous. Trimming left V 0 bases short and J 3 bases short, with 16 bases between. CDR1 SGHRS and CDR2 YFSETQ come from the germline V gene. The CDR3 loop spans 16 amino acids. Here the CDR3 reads CASSLEFDASLYEQYF. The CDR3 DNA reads TGCGCCAGCAGCTTGGAGTTTGATGCGAGTCTCTACGAGCAGTACTTC.

CDR3 region: CASTGTRSYGYTF. The DNA for the CDR3 is TGTGCCAGCACCGGCACCAGGTCCTATGGCTACACCTTC. The chain uses TRBV2 and TRBJ1-2; no reliable D call. V shed 7 bases and J shed 4 bases, with 13 bases lying between them. The CDR3 loop spans 13 amino acids. The germline gives CDR1 SNHLY, CDR2 FYNNEI. The entire variable domain, with the rest obtained from reference TRBV2 and TRBJ1-2, is as follows: EPEVTQTPSHQVTQMGQEVILRCVPISNHLYFYWYRQILGQKVEFLVSFYNNEISEKSEIFDDQFSVERPDGSNFTLKIRSTKLEDSAMYFCASTGTRSYGYTFGSGTRLTVV.

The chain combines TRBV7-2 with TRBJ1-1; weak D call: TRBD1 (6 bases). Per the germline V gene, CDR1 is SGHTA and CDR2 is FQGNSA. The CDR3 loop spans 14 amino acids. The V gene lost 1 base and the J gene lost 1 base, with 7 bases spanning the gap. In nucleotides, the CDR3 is TGTGCCAGCAGCTTAGGCAGGGGGAACACTGAAGCTTTCTTT. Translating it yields CASSLGRGNTEAFF.

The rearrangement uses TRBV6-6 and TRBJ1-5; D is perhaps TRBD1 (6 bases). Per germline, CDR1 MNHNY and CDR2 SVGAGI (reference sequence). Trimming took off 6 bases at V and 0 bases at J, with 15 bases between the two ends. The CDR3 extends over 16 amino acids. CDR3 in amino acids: CASRATGLYSNQPQHF. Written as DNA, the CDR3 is TGTGCCAGCAGGGCGACAGGACTCTATAGCAATCAGCCCCAGCATTTT.

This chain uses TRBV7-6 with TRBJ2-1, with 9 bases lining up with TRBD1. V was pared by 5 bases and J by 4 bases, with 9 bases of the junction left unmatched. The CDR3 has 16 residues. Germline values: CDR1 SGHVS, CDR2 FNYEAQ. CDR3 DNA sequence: TGTGCCAGCAGCGAACAGGGGGCGGTGGGGTACAATGAGCAGTTCTTC. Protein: CASSEQGAVGYNEQFF.

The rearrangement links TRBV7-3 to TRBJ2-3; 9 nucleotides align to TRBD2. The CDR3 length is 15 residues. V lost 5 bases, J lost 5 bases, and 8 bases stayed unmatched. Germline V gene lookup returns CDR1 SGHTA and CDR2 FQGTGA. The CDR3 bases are TGTGCCAGCAGCCCAAGCGGGGGGCGCGGAGATACGCAGTATTTT. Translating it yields CASSPSGGRGDTQYF.

The CDR3 sequence: CAWSTGTSGGVQFF. The CDR3 DNA sequence: TGTGCCTGGAGTACTGGGACTAGCGGGGGTGTGCAGTTCTTC. This rearrangement joins TRBV30 to TRBJ2-1; 14 positions agree with TRBD2. The germline V gene has CDR1 GTSNPN and CDR2 SVGIG (reference sequence). CDR3 length: 14 residues. After removal of 2 bases from V and 12 bases from J, the junction contained 6 bases not matched to a gene.

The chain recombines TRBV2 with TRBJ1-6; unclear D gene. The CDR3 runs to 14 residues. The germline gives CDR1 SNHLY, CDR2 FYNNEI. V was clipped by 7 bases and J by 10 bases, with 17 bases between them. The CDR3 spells CASKQERGGSPLHF. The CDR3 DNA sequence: TGTGCCAGCAAGCAGGAGCGAGGAGGGTCACCCCTCCACTTT.

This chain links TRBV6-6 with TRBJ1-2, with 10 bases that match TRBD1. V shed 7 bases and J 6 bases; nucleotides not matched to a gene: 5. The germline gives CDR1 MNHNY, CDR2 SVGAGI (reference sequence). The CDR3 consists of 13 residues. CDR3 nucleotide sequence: TGTGCCAGCAAAACCGGGACAGGGGATGGCTACACCTTC. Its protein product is CASKTGTGDGYTF.

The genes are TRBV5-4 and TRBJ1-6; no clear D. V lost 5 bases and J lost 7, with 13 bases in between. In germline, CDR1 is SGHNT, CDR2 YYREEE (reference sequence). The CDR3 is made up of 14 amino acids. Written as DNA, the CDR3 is TGTGCCAGCAGGGTTGGCGGGAAGAATTCACCCCTCCACTTT. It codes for CASRVGGKNSPLHF.

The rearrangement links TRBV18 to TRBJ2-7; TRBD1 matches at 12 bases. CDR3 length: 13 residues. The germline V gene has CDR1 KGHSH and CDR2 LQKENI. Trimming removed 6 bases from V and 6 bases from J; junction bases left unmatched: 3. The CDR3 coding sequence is TGTGCCAGCTCTCGGGACAGGGGGCTCGAGCAGTACTTC. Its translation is CASSRDRGLEQYF.

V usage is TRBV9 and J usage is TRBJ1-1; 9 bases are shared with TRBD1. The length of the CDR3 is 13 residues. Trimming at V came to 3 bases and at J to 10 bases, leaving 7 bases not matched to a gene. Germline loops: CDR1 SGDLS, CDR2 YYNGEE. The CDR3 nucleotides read TGTGCCAGCAGCGCCCACTTGGACAGGGGAGCTTTCTTT. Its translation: CASSAHLDRGAFF. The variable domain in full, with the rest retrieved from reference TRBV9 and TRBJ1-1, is DSGVTQTPKHLITATGQRVTLRCSPRSGDLSVYWYQQSLDQGLQFLIQYYNGEERAKGNILERFSAQQFPDLHSELNLSSLELGDSALYFCASSAHLDRGAFFGQGTRLTVV.

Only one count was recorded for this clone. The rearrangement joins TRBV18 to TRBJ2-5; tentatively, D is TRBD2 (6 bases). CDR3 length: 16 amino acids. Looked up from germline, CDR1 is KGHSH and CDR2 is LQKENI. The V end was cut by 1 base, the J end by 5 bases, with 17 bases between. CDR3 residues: CASSPLQALRGETQYF. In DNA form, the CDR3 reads TGTGCCAGCTCACCACTACAGGCCCTCCGGGGGGAGACCCAGTACTTC.